The 22 T cell receptor beta chains presented below share a single source sample, sequenced in a study of T cells in Graves' hyperthyroidism and ophthalmopathy. Researchers amplified the TCR beta CDR3 regions from RNA transcripts. The HTBI primer set drove a first-round RT-PCR of the TCR CDR3. TCRdb redid the calling of the multiplex PCR reads with MiXCR, one entry per CDR3 protein. The data hold about 410,000 distinct CDR3 sequences, with roughly 14% observed a single time. Sequenced material: blood. These receptors all come from a man aged 18 to 35 with Graves' ophthalmopathy.

A note on this clonotype: This CDR3 is missing its conserved last phenylalanine or tryptophan, likely due to a read error. The chain uses TRBV20-1 and TRBJ2-5; perhaps D is TRBD1 or TRBD2 (5 bases each). The V gene lost 6 bases and the J gene lost 4 bases, with 9 bases spanning the gap. The CDR3 totals 11 residues. Germline loops: CDR1 DFQATT, CDR2 SNEGSKA (reference sequence). CDR3 amino acids: CSAYGAETQYL. CDR3 coding DNA: TGCAGTGCCTACGGGGCAGAGACCCAGTACCTC.

The rearrangement uses TRBV7-2 and TRBJ1-5, with a possible D match to TRBD1 (5 bases). The CDR3 has 15 amino acids. V was pared by 1 base and J by 9 bases, with 16 bases between. Germline CDR1 is SGHTA and CDR2 is FQGNSA. CDR3 in DNA: TGTGCCAGCAGCTTAGGTGTCACAGGTGAGCGGCCCCAGCATTTT. Residues: CASSLGVTGERPQHF.

This clonotype was recorded many times. The gene calls are TRBV3-1 and TRBJ2-7; TRBD1 aligns across 8 bases. V was pared by 2 bases and J by 3 bases, with 3 bases of the junction left unmatched. There are 14 residues in the CDR3. Germline V lookup: CDR1 LGHDT, CDR2 YNNKEL (reference sequence). CDR3 amino acids: CASSQNRGIYEQYF. The CDR3 DNA reads as TGTGCCAGCAGCCAAAACAGGGGGATCTACGAGCAGTACTTC.

The chain employs TRBV7-6 and TRBJ1-5, with TRBD1 as a possible D gene (6 bases). The CDR3 totals 14 residues. V was cut by 5 bases and J by 5 bases, with 13 bases left in between. Germline V CDR1 and CDR2: SGHVS, FNYEAQ. The CDR3 bases are TGTGCCAGCAGCAATGGGGGGGGCCATCAGCCCCAGCATTTT. Its protein is CASSNGGGHQPQHF.

The CDR3 nucleotides read TGTGCCAGCAGTGAAATGGCAGGGAAGGCTGGGGCCAACGTCCTGACTTTC. Translation gives CASSEMAGKAGANVLTF. The rearrangement links TRBV6-1 to TRBJ2-6, with a possible D match to TRBD1 (5 bases). The CDR3 contains 17 residues. V gave up 2 bases and J gave up 2 bases, with 13 bases separating them. The germline gives CDR1 MNHNS, CDR2 SASEGT.

This clonotype was counted between two and nine times. This chain joins TRBV5-1 and TRBJ2-1, with TRBD1 identical over 9 bases. This CDR3 is 15 amino acids long. The germline gives CDR1 SGHRS, CDR2 YFSETQ. The V segment lost 5 bases and the J segment 8 bases; nucleotides outside the gene matches: 11. This chain's CDR3 is CASRPRGQGIDEQFF. The CDR3 bases are TGCGCCAGCAGACCGAGGGGACAGGGTATCGATGAGCAGTTCTTC.

This clonotype was counted only a few times. The chain couples TRBV20-1 to TRBJ2-7; the D gene is possibly TRBD1 (5 bases). Trimming cost V 0 bases and J 3 bases, with 12 bases left between them. This CDR3 has 14 residues. The germline gives CDR1 DFQATT, CDR2 SNEGSKA (reference sequence). DNA for the CDR3: TGCAGTGCTAGAGAAGGGGCTAGAGGCTACGAGCAGTACTTC. It is translated as CSAREGARGYEQYF.

The sample holds many counts of this clonotype. The chain joins TRBV5-1 to TRBJ2-1; TRBD2 agrees at 8 bases. Germline-derived CDR1 and CDR2 are SGHRS and YFSETQ. J was trimmed by 7 bases and V by 3 bases; bases with no gene match: 6. CDR3 length: 14 amino acids. CDR3 bases: TGCGCCAGCAGCTCCAGCGGGAGTCTAAATGAGCAGTTCTTC. It encodes CASSSSGSLNEQFF.

This clonotype was picked up many times. V usage is TRBV20-1 and J usage is TRBJ2-3, with 10 bases lining up with TRBD2. The CDR3 has 18 amino acids. The germline V gene encodes CDR1 DFQATT and CDR2 SNEGSKA (reference sequence). V lost 1 base, J lost 0 bases, and 10 bases stayed unmatched. As DNA, the CDR3 is TGCAGTGCTAGAGCATGGCTAGCGGGGGTATCTAGCACAGATACGCAGTATTTT. This translates into CSARAWLAGVSSTDTQYF.

The V and J genes are TRBV19 and TRBJ2-5; 7 bases agree with TRBD2. The CDR3 loop spans 15 amino acids. V shed 5 bases and J 3 bases; nucleotides not matched to a gene: 9. The germline V gene encodes CDR1 LNHDA and CDR2 SQIVND (reference sequence). DNA of the CDR3: TGTGCCAGTAGTCGAGCGGGAAATTTGGAAGAGACCCAGTACTTC. Amino acids: CASSRAGNLEETQYF.

This clonotype has only a few counts. The chain couples TRBV6-1 to TRBJ2-7, with 7 bases identical to TRBD1. The CDR3 length is 12 residues. The germline CDR1 and CDR2 sequences are MNHNS and SASEGT. J gave up 2 bases and V 8 bases, and 3 bases lay outside the gene matches. CDR3 sequence reads: CASLDRTYEQYF. In DNA, the CDR3 is TGTGCCAGCCTGGACAGGACCTACGAGCAGTACTTC.

This clonotype was detected a few times. The chain joins TRBV18 to TRBJ2-2, with D uncertain. Trimming took 1 base from V and 11 from J, leaving 17 bases between them. Germline-derived CDR1 and CDR2 are KGHSH and LQKENI. CDR3 size: 15 residues. This CDR3 reads CASSPLETEEFELFF. The DNA of the CDR3 is TGTGCCAGCTCACCACTCGAAACCGAAGAATTTGAGCTGTTTTTT.

This clonotype was seen many times. V and J are TRBV10-3 and TRBJ1-2; D is unclear. This CDR3 comprises 14 residues. Germline V gene data show CDR1 as ENHRY and CDR2 as SYGVKD. V was cut by 4 bases and J by 4 bases, with 13 bases left in between. The CDR3 protein is CAISAETKGYGYTF. Written as DNA, the CDR3 is TGTGCCATCAGTGCTGAGACTAAGGGCTATGGCTACACCTTC.

This rearrangement joins TRBV12-3 or TRBV12-4 to TRBJ1-4, with 7 bases aligning to TRBD1. The CDR3 length is 15 residues. V lost 3 bases to trimming and J lost 4 bases; unmatched junction nucleotides: 5. The CDR3 DNA reads as TGTGCCAGCAGTTTTAACAGGGGTATTAATGAAAAACTGTTTTTT. Its translation: CASSFNRGINEKLFF.

In its sample, this clonotype was seen many times. V usage is TRBV13 and J usage is TRBJ2-7; 9 nucleotides line up with TRBD2. This CDR3 is built from 16 residues. Germline V gene data show CDR1 as PRHDT and CDR2 as FYEKMQ (reference sequence). V was clipped by 4 bases and J by 1 base; unmatched bases: 8. CDR3 in amino acids: CASSSFSGSSSYEQYF. The CDR3 DNA follows: TGTGCCAGCAGCTCCTTTAGCGGGAGCAGTTCCTACGAGCAGTACTTC.

This chain connects TRBV6-1 to TRBJ2-7; possibly TRBD1 or TRBD2 for D (5 bases each). The CDR3 has 12 residues. The ends were cut back, 8 bases at V and 3 bases at J, with 11 bases in the middle. The germline V gene has CDR1 MNHNS and CDR2 SASEGT. The CDR3 protein is CASRGTNYEQYF. The CDR3 bases are TGTGCCAGCCGGGGCACCAACTACGAGCAGTACTTC.

This clonotype was counted ten times or more. The chain joins TRBV7-2 to TRBJ2-3; D gene unclear. This CDR3 comprises 13 residues. V dropped 2 bases and J dropped 5 bases, with 8 bases sitting between them. The V gene's germline CDR1 is SGHTA and CDR2 FQGNSA. CDR3 loop: CASSLWFEDTQYF. The CDR3, as DNA: TGTGCCAGCAGCTTATGGTTCGAAGATACGCAGTATTTT.

This chain connects TRBV6-2 or TRBV6-3 to TRBJ2-1; D is undetermined. The germline V and J ends were trimmed by 1 base and 8 bases, with 6 bases remaining between them. In germline, CDR1 is MNHEY, CDR2 SVGEGT. This CDR3 has 12 residues. CDR3 DNA: TGTGCCAGCAGTTACTATGCCCATGAGCAGTTCTTC. Translated, it gives CASSYYAHEQFF.

The table lists this clonotype with many counts. The chain recombines TRBV24-1 with TRBJ1-2; no reliable D call. This CDR3 region has 15 residues. CDR1 and CDR2 (germline): KGHDR, SFDVKD. The germline V and J ends were trimmed by 4 bases and 3 bases, with 14 bases remaining between them. The CDR3 sequence is CATSDKTVPHYGYTF. The CDR3 coding sequence is TGTGCCACCAGTGACAAGACCGTTCCCCACTATGGCTACACCTTC.

This sequence joins TRBV11-1 and TRBJ2-3; a weak D match, TRBD2 (6 bases). Trimming pared 1 base from V and 0 bases from J, leaving 14 bases between. Germline V gene lookup returns CDR1 SGHAT and CDR2 FQDESV (reference sequence). The CDR3 is 17 amino acids. The CDR3 loop reads CASSLGGVAASTDTQYF. The CDR3 nucleotides read TGTGCCAGCAGCTTAGGAGGGGTAGCGGCTAGCACAGATACGCAGTATTTT.

Worth noting for this clonotype: This clone may be a read error of a much larger clone one base away. The chain is built from TRBV5-1 and TRBJ1-1; D gene ambiguous. The CDR3 length is 13 residues. Per germline, CDR1 SGHRS and CDR2 YFSETQ. CDR3 nucleotide sequence: TGCGCCAGCAGCACCCAGACGAACACTGGAGCTTTCTTT. Its translation: CASSTQTNTGAFF.

This clonotype appeared many times. This chain uses TRBV15 with TRBJ2-7, with D unclear. CDR3 length equals 13 residues. Germline V gene sequence: CDR1 LNHNV, CDR2 YYDKDF (reference sequence). The germline V and J ends were trimmed by 0 bases and 6 bases, with 9 bases remaining between them. CDR3 sequence reads: CATSRDHWGEQYF. Here the CDR3 DNA reads TGTGCCACCAGCAGAGATCACTGGGGCGAGCAGTACTTC.